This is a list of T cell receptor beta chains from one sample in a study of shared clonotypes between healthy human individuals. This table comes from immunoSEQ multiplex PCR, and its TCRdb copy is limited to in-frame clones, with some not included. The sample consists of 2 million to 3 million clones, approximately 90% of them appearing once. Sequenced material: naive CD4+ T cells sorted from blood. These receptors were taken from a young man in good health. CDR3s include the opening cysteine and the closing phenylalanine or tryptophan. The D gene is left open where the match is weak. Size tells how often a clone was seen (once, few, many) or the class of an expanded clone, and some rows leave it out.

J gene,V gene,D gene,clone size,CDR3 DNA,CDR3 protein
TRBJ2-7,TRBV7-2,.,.,TGTGCCAGCAGCTTAGCGCGCGGGGTTAGGACCTACGAGCAGTACTTC,CASSLARGVRTYEQYF
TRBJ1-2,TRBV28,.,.,TGTGCCAGCAGTCCATCTACCCTGGGGGCCGGTCGCTGCTCCTTC,CASSPSTLGAGRCSF
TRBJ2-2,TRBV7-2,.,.,TGTGCCAGCAGTCTCGTATACAGGACTGACGGGGAGCTGTTTTTT,CASSLVYRTDGELFF
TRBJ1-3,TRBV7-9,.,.,TGTGCCAGCAGCTGGGAGTTAAACTCTGGAAACACCATATATTTT,CASSWELNSGNTIYF
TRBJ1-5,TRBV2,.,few,TGTGCCAGCAGTGCACAGGTCTTCAATCAGCCCCAGCATTTT,CASSAQVFNQPQHF
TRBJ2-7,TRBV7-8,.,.,TGTGCCAGCAGCTTATTAACCGAGCAGTACTTC,CASSLLTEQYF
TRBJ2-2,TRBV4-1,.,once,TGCGCCAGCAGCCAAGATTTTGCTGTCGGGGAGCTGTTTTTT,CASSQDFAVGELFF
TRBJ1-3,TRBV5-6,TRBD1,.,TGTGCCAGCAGCAACTGGGACAGACTCTCTGGAAACACCATATATTTT,CASSNWDRLSGNTIYF
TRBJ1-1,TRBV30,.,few,TGTGCCTGGAGTGGGAGAGGGATGAACACTGAAGCTTTCTTT,CAWSGRGMNTEAFF
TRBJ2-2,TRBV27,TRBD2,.,TGTGCCAGCAAAAGACTAGCCGAGAACACCGGGGAGCTGTTTTTT,CASKRLAENTGELFF
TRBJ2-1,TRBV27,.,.,TGTGCCAGCAGTACTCCCGGGACTGGATACAATGAGCAGTTCTTC,CASSTPGTGYNEQFF
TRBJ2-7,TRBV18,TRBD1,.,TGTGCCAGCTCACCAGGGACAGGGGGTACCTACGAGCAGTACTTC,CASSPGTGGTYEQYF
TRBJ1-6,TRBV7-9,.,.,TGTGCCAGCAGCAGGGATCTCCGGGACCCACCCCTCCACTTT,CASSRDLRDPPLHF
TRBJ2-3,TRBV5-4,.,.,TGTGCCAGCAGCTTGGGGGGGGTTGGACGCCCCACGCAGTATTTT,CASSLGGVGRPTQYF
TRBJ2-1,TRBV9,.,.,TGTGCCAGCAGCAAATTCCCCAGCTCCTACAATGAGCAGTTCTTC,CASSKFPSSYNEQFF
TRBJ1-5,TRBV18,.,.,TGTGCCAGCTCACCGGGTAGCAATCAGCCCCAGCATTTT,CASSPGSNQPQHF
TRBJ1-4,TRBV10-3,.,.,TGTGCCATCAGTGCAGGGTATGGGGAAAAACTGTTTTTT,CAISAGYGEKLFF
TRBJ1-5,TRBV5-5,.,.,TGTGCCAGCAGCTTTCACGGGGAAAATCAGCCCCAGCATTTT,CASSFHGENQPQHF
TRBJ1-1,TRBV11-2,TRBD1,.,TGTGCCAGCAGCTTAGGTCACGGGACAGGGGTGAACACTGAAGCTTTCTTT,CASSLGHGTGVNTEAFF
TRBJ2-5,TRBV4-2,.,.,TGTGCCAGCAGCCAAGAAGGACCCCTGTTGCAAGAGACCCAGTACTTC,CASSQEGPLLQETQYF
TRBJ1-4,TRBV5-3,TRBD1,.,TGTGCCAGAAGCTTGGTGGCAGGGGGACAAGCTAATGAAAAACTGTTTTTT,CARSLVAGGQANEKLFF